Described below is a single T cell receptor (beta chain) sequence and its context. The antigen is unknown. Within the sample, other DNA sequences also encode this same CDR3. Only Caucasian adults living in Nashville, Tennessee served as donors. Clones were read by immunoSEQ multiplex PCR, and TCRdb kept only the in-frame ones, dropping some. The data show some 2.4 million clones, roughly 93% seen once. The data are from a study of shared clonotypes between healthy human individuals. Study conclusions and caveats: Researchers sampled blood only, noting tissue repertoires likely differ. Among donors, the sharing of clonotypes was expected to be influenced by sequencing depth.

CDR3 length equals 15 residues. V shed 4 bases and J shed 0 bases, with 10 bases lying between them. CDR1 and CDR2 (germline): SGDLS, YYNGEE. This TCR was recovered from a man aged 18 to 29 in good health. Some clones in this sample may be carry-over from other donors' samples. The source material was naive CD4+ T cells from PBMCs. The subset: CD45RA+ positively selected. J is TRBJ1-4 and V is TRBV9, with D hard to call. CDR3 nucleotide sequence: TGTGCCAGCAGCCCCCGGGGTACAACTAATGAAAAACTGTTTTTT. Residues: CASSPRGTTNEKLFF.